The sequence of this T cell receptor (beta chain) was determined in a study of blood T cell repertoires in COVID-19. Study-level information: Samples representing acute and convalescent COVID-19 were sourced from the United States, Italy and Spain. PBMCs, B-cell-depleted T cells, or T cells were the source of the cDNA or gDNA that made up the material.

V gave up 3 bases and J gave up 4 bases, with 15 bases separating them. The germline V gene encodes CDR1 GTSNPN and CDR2 SVGIG (reference sequence). The length of the CDR3 is 14 residues. In its sample, this clone was seen a few times. The method was immunoSEQ multiplex PCR; TCRdb's version includes in-frame clones alone and lacks a portion of them. The sample holds roughly 670,000 clones; about 90% are singletons and the top ten take under 0.3%. The chain combines TRBV30 with TRBJ1-2, with TRBD1 as a possible D gene (5 bases). This TCR was sampled from a woman between 18 and 29 years old with acute or convalescent COVID-19. The sequencing sample was made of peripheral blood. CDR3 loop: CAWRAVARGYGYTF. DNA of the CDR3: TGTGCCTGGAGGGCAGTCGCAAGGGGCTATGGCTACACCTTC.